This T cell receptor (beta chain) was sequenced for a study of T cell repertoires in cytomegalovirus infection. Findings of the study overall: The response measured ex vivo was dominated by TCR beta clonotypes (HLA-C-restricted and CMV-specific). There were carriers of CMV plus the relevant HLA, and cumulative public TCR beta family frequency identified them.

Worth noting for this clonotype: No antigen is known for it.

Per germline, CDR1 MNHEY and CDR2 SVGAGI. The CDR3 runs 16 residues. The J segment lost 5 bases and the V segment lost 0 bases, leaving 3 bases of the junction unmatched. MiXCR was run by TCRdb on the reads, yielding one entry per CDR3 protein. The sample shows a few hundred thousand distinct CDR3 sequences, around 27% of them seen only once. V and J are TRBV6-5 and TRBJ2-2; 10 bases are shared with TRBD1. Sequenced sample: PBMCs. The sequence was collected from a human donor in good health (CMV status not recorded). Some clones in this sample may be carry-over from other donors' samples. The CDR3 protein is CASSYSGTGATGELFF. For the CDR3, the DNA is TGTGCCAGCAGTTACTCAGGGACAGGGGCAACCGGGGAGCTGTTTTTT.